Following are 22 T cell receptor beta chains from one sample sequenced in a study of cytomegalovirus exposure and HLA in healthy donors (dated by TCRdb to 2016 to 2017). Library preparation was by the immunoSEQ multiplex PCR assay. For the multiplex PCR, a mixture combining 60 forward primers for TCR Vbeta segments and 13 reverse primers for TCR Jbeta segments was used. Drawn from immuneACCESS, this table holds only the in-frame rearrangements with V and J called that TCRdb kept. Clones are partly lost; checked studies trace under half to an unresolved V gene and leave the rest unexplained. This sample gives roughly 190,000 clones in total; about nine tenths of them show up just once. Clones ranked in the top ten supply 1% to 1.5% of the sample. The sequencing sample was made of PBMCs. These receptors all stem from a young man in good health and CMV-seronegative.

J is TRBJ1-2 and V is TRBV5-4; maybe TRBD1 (6 bases). V lost 6 bases and J 8 bases, leaving 23 bases between the germline ends. CDR1 SGHNT and CDR2 YYREEE come from the germline V gene (reference sequence). This CDR3 has 15 residues. The CDR3 coding sequence is TGTGCCAGCAACGAAAGGGTGGGGGCCTGGACCGGCTACACCTTC. Amino acid sequence: CASNERVGAWTGYTF.

The chain combines TRBV6-1 with TRBJ2-1, with D possibly TRBD1 on 5 matching bases. V lost 2 bases to trimming and J lost 2 bases, with 13 bases between them. CDR3 size: 16 residues. The germline V gene encodes CDR1 MNHNS and CDR2 SASEGT. CDR3 loop: CASSERGSVAYNEQFF. The CDR3, as DNA: TGTGCCAGCAGTGAAAGGGGCAGTGTTGCCTACAATGAGCAGTTCTTC.

This chain joins TRBV7-2 and TRBJ1-4; the match to TRBD1 covers 7 bases. The trim removed 6 bases at V and 4 bases at J, leaving 8 bases unmatched. Germline assignment: CDR1 SGHTA and CDR2 FQGNSA. CDR3 length: 15 amino acids. The CDR3 nucleotides read TGTGCCAGCAGACCGGGACAGCTCAGTAATGAAAAACTGTTTTTT. This translates into CASRPGQLSNEKLFF.

The chain links TRBV7-2 to TRBJ1-6, with TRBD1 matching 8 bases. The CDR3 sequence is 14 residues long. V shed 4 bases, J shed 7 bases, and the junction held 3 bases outside the gene matches. CDR1 is SGHTA and CDR2 is FQGNSA in the germline V gene. The CDR3 nucleotides read TGTGCCAGCAGCTCCAGGGGGCCCAATTCACCCCTCCACTTT. It codes for CASSSRGPNSPLHF.

This sequence joins TRBV2 and TRBJ2-7; 15 bases are shared with TRBD2. The length of the CDR3 is 19 residues. Per the germline V gene, CDR1 is SNHLY and CDR2 is FYNNEI. V shed 6 bases, J shed 2 bases, and the junction held 14 bases outside the gene matches. CDR3 residues: CASSRTRTSGGASAYEQYF. In nucleotides, the CDR3 is TGTGCCAGCAGCCGAACTCGGACTAGCGGGGGGGCGTCGGCCTACGAGCAGTACTTC.

The chain employs TRBV9 and TRBJ1-5, with TRBD1 matching 7 bases. V dropped 0 bases and J dropped 3; count of bases not matched to a gene: 6. The CDR3 has 16 amino acids. Per the germline V gene, CDR1 is SGDLS and CDR2 is YYNGEE. CDR3: CASSVGYGTDNQPQHF. The CDR3 DNA reads TGTGCCAGCAGCGTAGGGTACGGGACAGACAATCAGCCCCAGCATTTT.

The chain is built from TRBV18 and TRBJ2-5, with D unclear. The ends were cut back, 6 bases at V and 2 bases at J, with 10 bases in the middle. The germline gives CDR1 KGHSH, CDR2 LQKENI. The CDR3 runs to 13 residues. As DNA, the CDR3 is TGTGCCAGCTCCCGCGGTCGACAAGAGACCCAGTACTTC. Its protein product is CASSRGRQETQYF. Looking up the rest from reference TRBV18 and TRBJ2-5 gives the full variable domain: NAGVMQNPRHLVRRRGQEARLRCSPMKGHSHVYWYRQLPEEGLKFMVYLQKENIIDESGMPKERFSAEFPKEGPSILRIQQVVRGDSAAYFCASSRGRQETQYFGPGTRLLVL.

This chain uses TRBV6-5 with TRBJ1-1, with TRBD1 identical over 8 bases. CDR3 length: 16 amino acids. The V segment lost 2 bases and the J segment 1 base; nucleotides outside the gene matches: 6. Per germline, CDR1 MNHEY and CDR2 SVGAGI. The CDR3 sequence: CASSYPQGAGNTEAFF. CDR3 sequence (DNA): TGTGCCAGCAGTTACCCCCAGGGGGCCGGGAACACTGAAGCTTTCTTT.

Concerning this clone itself: The sample has other DNA sequences that encode this CDR3 too. The chain uses TRBV29-1 and TRBJ2-7; 8 bases line up with TRBD1. V lost 6 bases, J lost 9 bases, and 16 bases stayed unmatched. Germline V gene sequence: CDR1 SQVTM, CDR2 ANQGSEA. The length of the CDR3 is 14 residues. The CDR3: CSVAKTGELRGQYF. The CDR3 region has the DNA TGCAGCGTGGCCAAGACAGGGGAACTACGAGGGCAGTACTTC.

V gene TRBV18 combines with J gene TRBJ1-2; tentatively, D is TRBD1 (5 bases). This CDR3 region has 12 residues. The V gene lost 2 bases and the J gene lost 6 bases, with 7 bases spanning the gap. Germline V lookup: CDR1 KGHSH, CDR2 LQKENI. The CDR3 DNA reads TGTGCCAGCTCACCAAGCAGGGATGGCTACACCTTC. This gives the protein CASSPSRDGYTF. Full variable domain (outside the CDR3, taken from reference TRBV18 and TRBJ1-2): NAGVMQNPRHLVRRRGQEARLRCSPMKGHSHVYWYRQLPEEGLKFMVYLQKENIIDESGMPKERFSAEFPKEGPSILRIQQVVRGDSAAYFCASSPSRDGYTFGSGTRLTVV.

The J gene is TRBJ2-7, the V gene TRBV4-3, with 8 bases aligning to TRBD1. After removal of 1 base from V and 2 bases from J, the junction contained 7 bases not matched to a gene. This CDR3 is 16 amino acids long. The germline V gene encodes CDR1 LGHNA and CDR2 YSLEER. The CDR3 reads CASSQVDGTGPYEQYF. CDR3 in DNA: TGCGCCAGCAGCCAAGTGGACGGGACAGGTCCCTACGAGCAGTACTTC.

This chain uses TRBV19 with TRBJ2-1; D is perhaps TRBD2 (5 bases). The CDR3 is made up of 13 amino acids. The germline CDR1 and CDR2 sequences are LNHDA and SQIVND (reference sequence). V was clipped by 6 bases and J by 3 bases, with 9 bases between them. CDR3 coding DNA: TGTGCCAGTAGGGGCGGGTTCTACAATGAGCAGTTCTTC. Its protein product is CASRGGFYNEQFF.

The chain combines TRBV7-6 with TRBJ2-1; no reliable D call. Germline V CDR1 and CDR2: SGHVS, FNYEAQ. There are 17 residues in the CDR3. Trimming left V 1 base short and J 5 bases short, with 18 bases between. CDR3 in amino acids: CASSLEAQPNLDNEQFF. CDR3 DNA sequence: TGTGCCAGCAGCTTAGAAGCGCAGCCCAACCTGGACAATGAGCAGTTCTTC.

This chain joins TRBV7-9 and TRBJ2-1, with TRBD2 matching 7 bases. CDR1 and CDR2 (germline): SEHNR, FQNEAQ (reference sequence). Germline trimming cut 11 bases from V and 3 bases from J; bases unmatched to any gene: 7. The CDR3 runs to 13 residues. CDR3 DNA sequence: TGTGCCTTGGGGAGGGTCGGCTACAATGAGCAGTTCTTC. Amino acid sequence: CALGRVGYNEQFF. The full variable domain, its missing parts supplied by reference TRBV7-9 and TRBJ2-1, is DTGVSQNPRHKITKRGQNVTFRCDPISEHNRLYWYRQTLGQGPEFLTYFQNEAQLEKSRLLSDRFSAERPKGSFSTLEIQRTEQGDSAMYLCALGRVGYNEQFFGPGTRLTVL.

The chain joins TRBV7-2 to TRBJ2-3, with unresolved D. Germline values: CDR1 SGHTA, CDR2 FQGNSA. The CDR3 has 13 residues. V was pared by 5 bases and J by 4 bases, with 10 bases between. CDR3 amino acids: CASSQQISDTQYF. CDR3 bases: TGTGCCAGCAGCCAACAGATCTCAGATACGCAGTATTTT.

Written as DNA, the CDR3 is TGTGCCACCAGCAGCAGGGACACCCGTAAAGGGTACTTC. This codes for CATSSRDTRKGYF. The chain joins TRBV15 to TRBJ2-4; the D gene is possibly TRBD1 (6 bases). The V end was cut by 3 bases, the J end by 15 bases, with 18 bases between. The length of the CDR3 is 13 residues. Germline V CDR1 and CDR2: LNHNV, YYDKDF (reference sequence). The full variable domain, completed using reference TRBV15 and TRBJ2-4, is DAMVIQNPRYQVTQFGKPVTLSCSQTLNHNVMYWYQQKSSQAPKLLFHYYDKDFNNEADTPDNFQSRRPNTSFCFLDIRSPGLGDTAMYLCATSSRDTRKGYFGAGTRLSVL.

A remark on this clone: Mismatch with germline at one junction end may stem from a read error. The V gene is TRBV27, the J gene TRBJ2-7; 11 positions agree with TRBD2. In germline, CDR1 is MNHEY, CDR2 SMNVEV (reference sequence). CDR3 length: 13 residues. CDR3 DNA sequence: TGTGCCAGCAGTCCCGGGACTAGCGGCCTAGTAAGCTTC. Protein: CASSPGTSGLVSF.

This clone was detected once. The chain links TRBV6-5 to TRBJ2-1; 11 bases fit TRBD1. The CDR3 is 14 residues long. Per germline, CDR1 MNHEY and CDR2 SVGAGI. Losses at the gene ends were 11 bases for V and 10 bases for J; bases not matched to a gene: 13. The chain's CDR3 is CASSGQGAQGEQFF. For the CDR3, the DNA is TGTGCCTCCTCAGGACAGGGGGCTCAGGGGGAGCAGTTCTTC.

The rearrangement links TRBV4-3 to TRBJ1-4; D not certain. This CDR3 is built from 16 residues. The germline gives CDR1 LGHNA, CDR2 YSLEER. V lost 4 bases and J 4 bases, leaving 16 bases between the germline ends. The CDR3 bases are TGCGCCAGCAGCCGGGGAGACCGTTTGAATAATGAAAAACTGTTTTTT. Protein product: CASSRGDRLNNEKLFF.

The chain couples TRBV18 to TRBJ2-5; 8 bases agree with TRBD1. The CDR3 consists of 15 residues. V was pared by 2 bases and J by 1 base, with 3 bases of the junction left unmatched. Germline CDR1 is KGHSH and CDR2 is LQKENI. The CDR3 sequence: CASSPGTGSQETQYF. CDR3 in DNA: TGTGCCAGCTCACCAGGGACAGGTAGCCAAGAGACCCAGTACTTC.

CDR3 residues: CAYQRDEQFF. The CDR3 DNA is TGTGCCTATCAGCGGGATGAGCAGTTCTTC. The chain combines TRBV30 with TRBJ2-1, with D possibly matching TRBD2 (6 bases). This CDR3 is 10 amino acids long. From germline, CDR1 is GTSNPN and CDR2 SVGIG (reference sequence). The V end lost 7 bases, the J end lost 8 bases, and 9 bases lay between the germline ends.

This chain links TRBV9 with TRBJ1-1; 7 bases map to TRBD1. V shed 2 bases and J 1 base; nucleotides not matched to a gene: 11. CDR1 and CDR2 from the germline V gene are SGDLS and YYNGEE. The CDR3 covers 17 residues. CDR3 sequence reads: CASSVAGGRRANTEAFF. Written as DNA, the CDR3 is TGTGCCAGCAGCGTCGCAGGGGGGCGCAGGGCGAACACTGAAGCTTTCTTT. Variable domain in full (rest from reference TRBV9 and TRBJ1-1): DSGVTQTPKHLITATGQRVTLRCSPRSGDLSVYWYQQSLDQGLQFLIQYYNGEERAKGNILERFSAQQFPDLHSELNLSSLELGDSALYFCASSVAGGRRANTEAFFGQGTRLTVV.